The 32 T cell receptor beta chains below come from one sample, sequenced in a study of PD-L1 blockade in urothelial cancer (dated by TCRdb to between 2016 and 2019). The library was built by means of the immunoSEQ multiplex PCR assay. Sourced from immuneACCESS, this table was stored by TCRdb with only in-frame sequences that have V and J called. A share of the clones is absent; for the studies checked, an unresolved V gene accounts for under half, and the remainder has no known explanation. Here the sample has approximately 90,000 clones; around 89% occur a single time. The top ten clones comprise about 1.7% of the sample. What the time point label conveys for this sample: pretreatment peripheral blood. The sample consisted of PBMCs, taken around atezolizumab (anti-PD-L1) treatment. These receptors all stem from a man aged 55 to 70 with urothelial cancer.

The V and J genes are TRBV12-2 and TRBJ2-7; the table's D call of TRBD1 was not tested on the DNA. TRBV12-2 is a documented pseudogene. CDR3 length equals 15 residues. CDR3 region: CASRLGQAGGSEQYF. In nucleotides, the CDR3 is TGTGCAAGTCGCTTAGGACAGGCTGGCGGTAGCGAGCAGTACTTC.

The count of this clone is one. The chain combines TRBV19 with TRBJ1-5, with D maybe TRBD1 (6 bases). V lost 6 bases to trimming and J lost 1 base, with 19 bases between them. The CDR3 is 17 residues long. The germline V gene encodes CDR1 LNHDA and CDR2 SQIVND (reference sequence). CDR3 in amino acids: CASSPGGGLRSNQPQHF. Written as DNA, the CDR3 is TGTGCCAGTAGCCCCGGGGGGGGGCTGCGGAGCAATCAGCCCCAGCATTTT. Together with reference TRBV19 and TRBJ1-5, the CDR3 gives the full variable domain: DGGITQSPKYLFRKEGQNVTLSCEQNLNHDAMYWYRQDPGQGLRLIYYSQIVNDFQKGDIAEGYSVSREKKESFPLTVTSAQKNPTAFYLCASSPGGGLRSNQPQHFGDGTRLSIL.

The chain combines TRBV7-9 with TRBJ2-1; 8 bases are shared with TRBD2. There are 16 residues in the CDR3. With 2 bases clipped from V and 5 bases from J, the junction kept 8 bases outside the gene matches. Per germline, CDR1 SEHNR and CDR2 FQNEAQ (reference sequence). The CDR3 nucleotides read TGTGCCAGCAGCTTATCCGGGCTAGCGGGTAACAATGAGCAGTTCTTC. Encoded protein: CASSLSGLAGNNEQFF.

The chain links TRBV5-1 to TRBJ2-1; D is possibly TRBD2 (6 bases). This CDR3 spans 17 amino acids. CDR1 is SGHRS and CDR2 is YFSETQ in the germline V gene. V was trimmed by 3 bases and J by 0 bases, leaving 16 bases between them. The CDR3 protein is CASSSSGGRSSYNEQFF. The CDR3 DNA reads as TGCGCCAGCAGCTCCTCAGGAGGGCGGAGCTCCTACAATGAGCAGTTCTTC.

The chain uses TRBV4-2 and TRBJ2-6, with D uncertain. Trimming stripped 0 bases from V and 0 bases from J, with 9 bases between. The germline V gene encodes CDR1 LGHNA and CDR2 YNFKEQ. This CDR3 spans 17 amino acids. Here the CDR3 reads CASSQDNSISGANVLTF. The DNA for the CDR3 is TGTGCCAGCAGCCAAGATAACAGCATCTCTGGGGCCAACGTCCTGACTTTC.

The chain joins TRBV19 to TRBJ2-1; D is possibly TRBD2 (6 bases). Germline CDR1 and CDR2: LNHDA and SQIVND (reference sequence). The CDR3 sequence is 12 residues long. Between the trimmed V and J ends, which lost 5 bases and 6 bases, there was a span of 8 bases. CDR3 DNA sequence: TGTGCCAGTAGTTTCGGGGGCAATGAGCAGTTCTTC. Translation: CASSFGGNEQFF.

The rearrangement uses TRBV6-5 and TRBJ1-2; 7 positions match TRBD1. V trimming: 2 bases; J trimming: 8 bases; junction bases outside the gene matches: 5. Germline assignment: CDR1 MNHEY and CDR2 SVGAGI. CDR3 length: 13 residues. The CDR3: CASSYLGQNGYTF. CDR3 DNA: TGTGCCAGCAGTTACCTGGGACAGAACGGCTACACCTTC.

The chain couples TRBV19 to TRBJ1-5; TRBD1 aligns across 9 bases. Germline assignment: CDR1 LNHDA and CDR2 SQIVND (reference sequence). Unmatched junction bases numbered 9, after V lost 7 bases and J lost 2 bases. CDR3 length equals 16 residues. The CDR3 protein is CASTLEGQGRNQPQHF. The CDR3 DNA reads TGTGCCAGTACCCTAGAGGGACAGGGACGCAATCAGCCCCAGCATTTT.

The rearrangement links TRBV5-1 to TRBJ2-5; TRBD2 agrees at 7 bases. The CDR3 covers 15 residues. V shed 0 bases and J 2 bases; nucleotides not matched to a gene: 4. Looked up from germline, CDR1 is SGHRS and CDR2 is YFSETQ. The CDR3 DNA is TGCGCCAGCAGCTTGGGCGGGAGTGGTCAAGAGACCCAGTACTTC. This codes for CASSLGGSGQETQYF.

The CDR3 coding sequence is TGCGCCAGCAGCCAAGCTGTAGGGGCGAACACCGGGGAGCTGTTTTTT. It specifies CASSQAVGANTGELFF. This chain connects TRBV4-3 to TRBJ2-2; D might be TRBD1 (5 bases). Germline V gives CDR1 LGHNA, CDR2 YSLEER. V was trimmed by 1 base and J by 0 bases, leaving 9 bases between them. The CDR3 has 16 amino acids.

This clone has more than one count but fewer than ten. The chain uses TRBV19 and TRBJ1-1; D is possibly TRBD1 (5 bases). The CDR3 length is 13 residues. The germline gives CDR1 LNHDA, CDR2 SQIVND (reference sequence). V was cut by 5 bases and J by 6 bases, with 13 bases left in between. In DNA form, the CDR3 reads TGTGCCAGTAGTCCAGGGTTGGGCGCTGAAGCTTTCTTT. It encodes CASSPGLGAEAFF.

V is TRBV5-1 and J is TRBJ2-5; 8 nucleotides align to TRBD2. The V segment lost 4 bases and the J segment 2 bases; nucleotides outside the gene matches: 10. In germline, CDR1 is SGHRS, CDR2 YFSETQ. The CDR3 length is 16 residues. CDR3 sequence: CASSLGASGQQETQYF. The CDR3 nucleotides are TGCGCCAGCAGCCTGGGGGCTAGCGGGCAACAAGAGACCCAGTACTTC. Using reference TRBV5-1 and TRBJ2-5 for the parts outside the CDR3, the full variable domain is KAGVTQTPRYLIKTRGQQVTLSCSPISGHRSVSWYQQTPGQGLQFLFEYFSETQRNKGNFPGRFSGRQFSNSRSEMNVSTLELGDSALYLCASSLGASGQQETQYFGPGTRLLVL.

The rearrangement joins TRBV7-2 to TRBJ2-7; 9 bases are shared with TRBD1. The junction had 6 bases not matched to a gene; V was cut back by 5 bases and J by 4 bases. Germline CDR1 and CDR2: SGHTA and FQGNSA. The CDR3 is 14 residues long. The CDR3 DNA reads TGTGCCAGCAGCCTACAGGGGGCGGCATACGAGCAGTACTTC. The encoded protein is CASSLQGAAYEQYF.

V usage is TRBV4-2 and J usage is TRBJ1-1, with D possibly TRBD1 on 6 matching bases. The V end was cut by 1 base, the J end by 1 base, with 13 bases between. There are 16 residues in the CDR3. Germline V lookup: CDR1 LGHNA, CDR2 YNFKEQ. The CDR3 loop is CASSQGPQQGNTEAFF. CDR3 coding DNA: TGTGCCAGCAGCCAAGGGCCTCAACAGGGGAACACTGAAGCTTTCTTT.

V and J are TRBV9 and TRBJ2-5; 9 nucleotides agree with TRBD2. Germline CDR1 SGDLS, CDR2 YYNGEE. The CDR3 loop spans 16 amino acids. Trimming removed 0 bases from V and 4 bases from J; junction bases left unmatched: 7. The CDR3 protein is CASSVAIAGGPETQYF. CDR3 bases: TGTGCCAGCAGCGTAGCTATTGCGGGGGGGCCAGAGACCCAGTACTTC.

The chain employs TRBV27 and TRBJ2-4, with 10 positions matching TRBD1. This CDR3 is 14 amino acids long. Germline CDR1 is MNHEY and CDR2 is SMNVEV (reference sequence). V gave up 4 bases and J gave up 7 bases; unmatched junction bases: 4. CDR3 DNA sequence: TGTGCCAGCAGTTCCCGGACAGGGGGGAACATTCAGTACTTC. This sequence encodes CASSSRTGGNIQYF.

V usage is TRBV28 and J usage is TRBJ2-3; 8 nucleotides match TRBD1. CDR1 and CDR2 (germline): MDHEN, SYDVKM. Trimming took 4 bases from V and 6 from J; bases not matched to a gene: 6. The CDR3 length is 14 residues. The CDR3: CASSSGQEKDTQYF. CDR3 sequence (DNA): TGTGCCAGCAGTTCGGGACAGGAGAAGGATACGCAGTATTTT.

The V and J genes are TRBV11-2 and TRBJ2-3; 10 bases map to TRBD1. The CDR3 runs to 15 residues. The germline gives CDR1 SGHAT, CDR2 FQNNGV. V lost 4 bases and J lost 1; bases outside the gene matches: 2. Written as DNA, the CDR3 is TGTGCCAGCAGCTCCGACAGGGGGCGCACAGATACGCAGTATTTT. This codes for CASSSDRGRTDTQYF.

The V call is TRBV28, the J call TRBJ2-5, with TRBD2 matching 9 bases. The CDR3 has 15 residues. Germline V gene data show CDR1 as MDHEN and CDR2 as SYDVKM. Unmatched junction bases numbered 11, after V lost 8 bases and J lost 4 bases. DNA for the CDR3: TGTGCCAGCGGCCGAGAGGGCGGGAGGGGAGAGACCCAGTACTTC. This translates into CASGREGGRGETQYF. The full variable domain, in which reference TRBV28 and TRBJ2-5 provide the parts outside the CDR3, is DVKVTQSSRYLVKRTGEKVFLECVQDMDHENMFWYRQDPGLGLRLIYFSYDVKMKEKGDIPEGYSVSREKKERFSLILESASTNQTSMYLCASGREGGRGETQYFGPGTRLLVL.

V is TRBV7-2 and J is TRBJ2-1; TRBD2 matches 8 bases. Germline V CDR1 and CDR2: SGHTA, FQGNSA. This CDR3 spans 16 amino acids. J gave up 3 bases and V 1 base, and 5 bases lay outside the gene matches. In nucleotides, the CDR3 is TGTGCCAGCAGCTTAGTGGCGGGAGGTTACTACAATGAGCAGTTCTTC. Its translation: CASSLVAGGYYNEQFF.

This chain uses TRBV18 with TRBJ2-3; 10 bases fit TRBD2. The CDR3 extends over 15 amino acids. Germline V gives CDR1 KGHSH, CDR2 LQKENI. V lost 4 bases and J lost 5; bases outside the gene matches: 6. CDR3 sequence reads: CASSLLAGDQDTQYF. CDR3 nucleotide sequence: TGTGCCAGCTCACTTCTAGCGGGGGACCAAGATACGCAGTATTTT.

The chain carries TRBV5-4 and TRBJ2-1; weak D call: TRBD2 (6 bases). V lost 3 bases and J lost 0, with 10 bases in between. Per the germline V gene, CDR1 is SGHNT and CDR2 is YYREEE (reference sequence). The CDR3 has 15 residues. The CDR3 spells CASSSGVVSYNEQFF. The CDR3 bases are TGTGCCAGCAGCTCGGGGGTTGTCTCCTACAATGAGCAGTTCTTC.

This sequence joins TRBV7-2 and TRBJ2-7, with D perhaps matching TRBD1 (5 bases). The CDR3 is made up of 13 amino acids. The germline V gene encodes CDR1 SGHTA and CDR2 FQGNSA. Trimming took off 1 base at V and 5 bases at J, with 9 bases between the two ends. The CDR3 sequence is CASSLGGPDEQYF. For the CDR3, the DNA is TGTGCCAGCAGCTTAGGGGGCCCGGACGAGCAGTACTTC.

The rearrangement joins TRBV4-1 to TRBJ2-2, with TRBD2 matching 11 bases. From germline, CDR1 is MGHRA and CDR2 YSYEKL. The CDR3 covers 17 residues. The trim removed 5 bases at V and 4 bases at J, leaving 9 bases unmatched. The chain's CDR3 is CASSTPTSGVFTGELFF. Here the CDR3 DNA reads TGCGCCAGCAGCACCCCGACTAGCGGGGTTTTCACCGGGGAGCTGTTTTTT.

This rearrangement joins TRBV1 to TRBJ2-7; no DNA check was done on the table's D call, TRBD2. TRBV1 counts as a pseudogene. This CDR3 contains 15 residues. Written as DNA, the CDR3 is TGCACCAGCAGCCAAGGGACTAGCGGCTTATACGAGCAGTACTTC. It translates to CTSSQGTSGLYEQYF.

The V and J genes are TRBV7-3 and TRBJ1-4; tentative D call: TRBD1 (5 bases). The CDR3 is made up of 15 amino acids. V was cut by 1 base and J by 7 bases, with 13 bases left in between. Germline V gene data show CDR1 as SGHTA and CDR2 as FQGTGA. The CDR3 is CASSLRQGPSEKLFF. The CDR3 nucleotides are TGTGCCAGCAGCTTAAGGCAGGGCCCGAGTGAAAAACTGTTTTTT.

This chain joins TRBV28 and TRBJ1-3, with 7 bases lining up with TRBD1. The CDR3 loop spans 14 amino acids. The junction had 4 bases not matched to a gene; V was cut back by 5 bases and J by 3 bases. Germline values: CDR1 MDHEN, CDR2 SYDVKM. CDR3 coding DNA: TGTGCCAGCAGTATGGGGACAGTTGGAAACACCATATATTTT. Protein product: CASSMGTVGNTIYF.

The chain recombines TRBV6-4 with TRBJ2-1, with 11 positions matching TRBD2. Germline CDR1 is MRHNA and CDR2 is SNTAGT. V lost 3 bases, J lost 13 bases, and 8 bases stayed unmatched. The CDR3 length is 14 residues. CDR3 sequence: CASSESSGGPPQFF. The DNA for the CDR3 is TGTGCCAGCAGTGAGTCTAGCGGGGGGCCCCCTCAGTTCTTC.

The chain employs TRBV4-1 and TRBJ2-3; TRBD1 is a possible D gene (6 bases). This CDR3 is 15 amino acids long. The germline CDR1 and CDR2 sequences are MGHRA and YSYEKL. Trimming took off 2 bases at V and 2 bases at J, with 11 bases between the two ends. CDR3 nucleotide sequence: TGCGCCAGCAGCCAAAACACAGGGCTCACAGATACGCAGTATTTT. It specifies CASSQNTGLTDTQYF.

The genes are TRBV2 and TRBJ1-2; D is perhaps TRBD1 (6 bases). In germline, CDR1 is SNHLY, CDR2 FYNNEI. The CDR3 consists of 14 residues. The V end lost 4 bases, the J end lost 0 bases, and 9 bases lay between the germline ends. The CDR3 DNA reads TGTGCCAGCAGTGGACAGGACACTAACTATGGCTACACCTTC. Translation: CASSGQDTNYGYTF. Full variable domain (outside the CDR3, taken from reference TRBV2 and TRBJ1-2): EPEVTQTPSHQVTQMGQEVILRCVPISNHLYFYWYRQILGQKVEFLVSFYNNEISEKSEIFDDQFSVERPDGSNFTLKIRSTKLEDSAMYFCASSGQDTNYGYTFGSGTRLTVV.

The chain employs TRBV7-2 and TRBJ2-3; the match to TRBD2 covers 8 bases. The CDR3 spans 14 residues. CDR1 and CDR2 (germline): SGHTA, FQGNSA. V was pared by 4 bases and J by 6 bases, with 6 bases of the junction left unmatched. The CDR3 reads CASSSRGGPDTQYF. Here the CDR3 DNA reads TGTGCCAGCAGCTCCCGGGGGGGGCCGGATACGCAGTATTTT.

The CDR3 sequence: CASSSDRVSGNTIYF. CDR3 in DNA: TGTGCCAGCAGCTCTGACAGGGTCTCTGGAAACACCATATATTTT. The rearrangement links TRBV5-4 to TRBJ1-3; 7 bases match TRBD1. Germline CDR1 SGHNT, CDR2 YYREEE (reference sequence). This CDR3 has 15 residues. Losses at the gene ends were 3 bases for V and 0 bases for J; bases not matched to a gene: 3.